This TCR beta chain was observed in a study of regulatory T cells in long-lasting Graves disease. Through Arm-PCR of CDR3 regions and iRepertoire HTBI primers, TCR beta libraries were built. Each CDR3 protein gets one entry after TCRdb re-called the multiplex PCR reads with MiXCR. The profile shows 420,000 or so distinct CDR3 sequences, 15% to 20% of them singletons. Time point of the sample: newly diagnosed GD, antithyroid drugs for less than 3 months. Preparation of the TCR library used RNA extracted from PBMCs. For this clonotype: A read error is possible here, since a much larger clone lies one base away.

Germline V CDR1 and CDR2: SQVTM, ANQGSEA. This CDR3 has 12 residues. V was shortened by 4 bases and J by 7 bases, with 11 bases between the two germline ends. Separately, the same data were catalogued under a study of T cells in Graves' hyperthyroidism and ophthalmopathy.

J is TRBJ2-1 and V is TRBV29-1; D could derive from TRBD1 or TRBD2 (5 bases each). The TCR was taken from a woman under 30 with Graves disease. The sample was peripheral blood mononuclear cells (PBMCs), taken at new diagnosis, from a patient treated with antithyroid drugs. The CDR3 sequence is CSVVGPSNEQFF. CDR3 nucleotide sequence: TGCAGCGTTGTGGGACCATCAAATGAGCAGTTCTTC.